This T cell receptor beta chain was observed in a study of blood T cell repertoires in COVID-19. Overall study: Sites across the United States, Italy and Spain contributed samples from acute and convalescent COVID-19.

Adults between roughly 18 and 95 years of age took part from 24 US areas. Participant reports of clinical history set cohort assignment. In the study's own analysis: Quantification of nucleated cells was approximated via reference gene primer amplification. Sequencing used immunoSEQ multiplex PCR; TCRdb keeps in-frame clones, though not all of them. The D gene and trimming were derived from the DNA, and the V and J assignments and clone size from that table. The table has a few hundred thousand clones, approximately 81% seen once. The sequenced sample was PBMCs or T cells enriched from blood (not recorded which). The TCR originated in a man aged 40-55 years who had recovered from COVID-19.

The CDR3 region is CASSLTLPGDTQYF. The CDR3 DNA reads TGTGCCAGCAGCTTGACCCTCCCAGGAGATACGCAGTATTTT. The chain is built from TRBV7-9 and TRBJ2-3; no clear D. Trimming took 3 bases from V and 5 from J, leaving 12 bases between them. The germline gives CDR1 SEHNR, CDR2 FQNEAQ (reference sequence). The CDR3 extends over 14 amino acids.